Presented here are 20 T cell receptor beta chains from one specimen sequenced in a study of blood T cell repertoires in COVID-19 (dated by TCRdb to the early 2020s). Libraries were made using the immunoSEQ multiplex PCR assay. In TCRdb, the immuneACCESS table is reduced to in-frame sequences with V and J assigned. These tables do not hold every clone; where another copy was compared, an unresolved V gene accounts for under half, and the others remain unexplained. Counted in this sample were approximately 250,000 clones; 88% of them appeared once. In total, the top ten clones hold under 2.5% of the sample. The source material was PBMCs or T cells enriched from blood (not recorded which). Receptors were obtained from a woman aged 40 to 49 with acute COVID-19.

The V call is TRBV6-6, the J call TRBJ2-2; no reliable D call. CDR1 is MNHNY, CDR2 SVGAGI, per germline (reference sequence). The CDR3 loop spans 16 amino acids. V was cut by 1 base and J by 0 bases, with 9 bases left in between. As DNA, the CDR3 is TGTGCCAGCAGTTACTTAGGAGATGCGAACACCGGGGAGCTGTTTTTT. The encoded protein is CASSYLGDANTGELFF.

The rearrangement uses TRBV10-3 and TRBJ2-7, with unresolved D. The CDR3 sequence is 11 residues long. V shed 4 bases and J shed 2 bases, with 3 bases lying between them. The germline CDR1 and CDR2 sequences are ENHRY and SYGVKD. CDR3 coding DNA: TGTGCCATCAGTGCTGCCTACGAGCAGTACTTC. Its translation is CAISAAYEQYF.

The gene calls are TRBV7-9 and TRBJ2-3, with 8 bases lining up with TRBD1. J lost 1 base, V lost 5 bases, and 8 bases had no gene match. The CDR3 runs 16 residues. From germline, CDR1 is SEHNR and CDR2 FQNEAQ (reference sequence). As DNA, the CDR3 is TGTGCCAGCAGCCCCAGACAGGGGATGGGCACAGATACGCAGTATTTT. It yields the protein CASSPRQGMGTDTQYF.

This clone has just a few counts. This rearrangement joins TRBV7-9 to TRBJ2-2; perhaps TRBD2 as D (6 bases). Germline CDR1 and CDR2: SEHNR and FQNEAQ (reference sequence). The CDR3 runs 16 residues. The V end was cut by 6 bases, the J end by 1 base, with 15 bases between. The CDR3, as DNA: TGTGCCAGCAGTTCCCGACTAGTTCAGAACACCGGGGAGCTGTTTTTT. This codes for CASSSRLVQNTGELFF.

The chain couples TRBV27 to TRBJ2-3, with D tentatively TRBD2 (5 bases). Germline V CDR1 and CDR2: MNHEY, SMNVEV (reference sequence). The CDR3 runs to 13 residues. Trimming shortened V by 2 bases and J by 6 bases, and 9 bases separated the two germline ends. This CDR3 reads CASSLRAGDTQYF. The CDR3 region has the DNA TGTGCCAGCAGTTTAAGGGCGGGCGATACGCAGTATTTT.

V and J are TRBV5-5 and TRBJ1-6; D not certain. The CDR3 is 15 amino acids. Trimming removed 1 base at V and 10 bases at J, with 15 bases between. CDR1 is SGHKS, CDR2 YYEKEE, per germline (reference sequence). The CDR3 DNA sequence: TGTGCCAGCAGCTTGAGTGGGGTCGAGGGATCACCCCTCCACTTT. It specifies CASSLSGVEGSPLHF.

J is TRBJ2-7 and V is TRBV5-1; D is unclear. Germline loops: CDR1 SGHRS, CDR2 YFSETQ. The V and J ends lost 1 base and 5 bases respectively, with 13 bases between them. CDR3 length: 14 amino acids. The CDR3 region has the DNA TGCGCCAGCAGCTTGAATCAGCCGGGTGACGAGCAGTACTTC. Translated, it gives CASSLNQPGDEQYF.

The chain combines TRBV14 with TRBJ1-1; D ambiguous. The CDR3 length is 15 residues. Deletions cut 4 bases from V and 2 bases from J, with 14 bases between. The germline V gene encodes CDR1 SGHDN and CDR2 FVKESK. The DNA of the CDR3 is TGTGCCAGCAGCCCTACCTTGAGGAGAAACACTGAAGCTTTCTTT. It is translated as CASSPTLRRNTEAFF.

This sequence joins TRBV7-2 and TRBJ2-5; D unclear. V lost 0 bases and J 1 base, leaving 9 bases between the germline ends. The CDR3 runs 15 residues. From germline, CDR1 is SGHTA and CDR2 FQGNSA. The CDR3 region has the DNA TGTGCCAGCAGCTTAGCGCGACAAATCCAAGAGACCCAGTACTTC. Residues: CASSLARQIQETQYF.

V and J are TRBV5-1 and TRBJ1-5; D is unclear. CDR3 length: 15 amino acids. CDR1 is SGHRS and CDR2 is YFSETQ in the germline V gene. Trimming cost V 0 bases and J 0 bases, with 7 bases left between them. This CDR3 reads CASSLAGDSNQPQHF. For the CDR3, the DNA is TGCGCCAGCAGCTTGGCCGGAGATAGCAATCAGCCCCAGCATTTT.

The chain couples TRBV5-4 to TRBJ2-1; TRBD2 aligns across 9 bases. This CDR3 comprises 15 residues. V shed 4 bases, J shed 6 bases, and the junction held 8 bases outside the gene matches. From germline, CDR1 is SGHNT and CDR2 YYREEE (reference sequence). The CDR3 protein is CASSIAGGPSNEQFF. The CDR3 DNA reads TGTGCCAGCAGCATCGCGGGGGGGCCCTCCAATGAGCAGTTCTTC.

The CDR3 DNA reads as TGTGCCAGTAGAGCCCCAGGGTTCAATCAGCCCCAGCATTTT. Amino acids: CASRAPGFNQPQHF. This chain connects TRBV19 to TRBJ1-5; D might be TRBD1 (5 bases). CDR1 is LNHDA and CDR2 is SQIVND in the germline V gene (reference sequence). This CDR3 contains 14 residues. V dropped 6 bases and J dropped 3 bases, with 12 bases sitting between them.

This clone was observed a single time. V gene TRBV21-1 combines with J gene TRBJ2-7; no check of the table's D call, TRBD2, against the DNA was made. TRBV21-1 is flagged as a pseudogene. The length of the CDR3 is 17 residues. Written as DNA, the CDR3 is TGTGCCAGCAGCGTGGGACTAGCGGGAGAATGTATCTACGAGCAGTACGTC. It encodes CASSVGLAGECIYEQYV.

This rearrangement joins TRBV7-9 to TRBJ2-7; weak D call: TRBD2 (6 bases). Germline V CDR1 and CDR2: SEHNR, FQNEAQ (reference sequence). The CDR3 contains 13 residues. Trimming cost V 3 bases and J 7 bases, with 13 bases left between them. CDR3 sequence reads: CASSFDLEGEQYV. CDR3 bases: TGTGCCAGCAGCTTTGATCTGGAGGGGGAGCAGTACGTC.

The V gene is TRBV16, the J gene TRBJ1-2, with 10 bases matching TRBD1. Looked up from germline, CDR1 is KGHSY and CDR2 is FQNENV. This CDR3 is built from 16 residues. V trimming: 4 bases; J trimming: 5 bases; junction bases outside the gene matches: 10. The CDR3 nucleotides are TGTGCCAGCAGCCGACAGGGGGCGCTGCCTAGTTATGGCTACACCTTC. Its protein is CASSRQGALPSYGYTF.

CDR3 region: CASRQGAGGLHEQYF. The CDR3 DNA sequence: TGTGCCAGCAGGCAGGGGGCAGGAGGGCTCCACGAGCAGTACTTC. The gene calls are TRBV7-9 and TRBJ2-7; 8 bases are shared with TRBD1. V lost 6 bases to trimming and J lost 5 bases; unmatched junction nucleotides: 12. The CDR3 is 15 residues long. Per the germline V gene, CDR1 is SEHNR and CDR2 is FQNEAQ (reference sequence). Complete variable domain (other parts from reference TRBV7-9 and TRBJ2-7): DTGVSQNPRHKITKRGQNVTFRCDPISEHNRLYWYRQTLGQGPEFLTYFQNEAQLEKSRLLSDRFSAERPKGSFSTLEIQRTEQGDSAMYLCASRQGAGGLHEQYFGPGTRLTVT.

V and J are TRBV6-5 and TRBJ1-5; 10 nucleotides match TRBD1. Losses at the gene ends were 8 bases for V and 6 bases for J; bases not matched to a gene: 7. The V gene's germline CDR1 is MNHEY and CDR2 SVGAGI. This CDR3 spans 14 amino acids. Here the CDR3 DNA reads TGTGCCAGCGAGAGGGACAGGGGTGGTCAGCCCCAGCATTTT. This translates into CASERDRGGQPQHF.

The V gene is TRBV6-2 or TRBV6-3, the J gene TRBJ2-7; 7 bases are a match to TRBD2. Germline V lookup: CDR1 MNHEY, CDR2 SVGEGT. After removal of 4 bases from V and 2 bases from J, the junction contained 5 bases not matched to a gene. This CDR3 is built from 14 residues. The CDR3 reads CASSSWTRPYEQYV. The CDR3 DNA follows: TGTGCCAGCAGTTCCTGGACTAGACCCTACGAGCAGTACGTC.

This clone occurred a few times. The V and J genes are TRBV10-3 and TRBJ1-5, with TRBD1 identical over 8 bases. From germline, CDR1 is ENHRY and CDR2 SYGVKD. This CDR3 is 15 amino acids long. V shed 2 bases and J 5 bases; nucleotides not matched to a gene: 5. In DNA, the CDR3 is TGTGCCATCAGTGAGAGGACAGGGCCGGATCAGCCCCAGCATTTT. It specifies CAISERTGPDQPQHF.

This rearrangement joins TRBV27 to TRBJ2-4, with D perhaps TRBD2 (6 bases). This CDR3 spans 17 amino acids. V was trimmed by 4 bases and J by 0 bases, leaving 16 bases between them. Germline CDR1 is MNHEY and CDR2 is SMNVEV (reference sequence). The CDR3 loop reads CASSSSGLPLAKNIQYF. Here the CDR3 DNA reads TGTGCCAGCAGTTCCTCGGGACTGCCGCTAGCCAAAAACATTCAGTACTTC.